The 27 T cell receptor beta chains below were found in one sample sequenced in a study of T cell repertoires in cytomegalovirus infection. TCRdb reprocessed the reads with MiXCR, giving one entry per CDR3 protein. The sample holds some 940,000 distinct CDR3 sequences, approximately 32% seen once. For these receptors, no antigen is known. The sample here was cultured CD8+ T cells from PBMCs, taken from culture after CMV antigen stimulation. The receptors shown here come from a human donor in good health (CMV status not recorded). Some clones in this sample may be carry-over from other donors' samples.

V usage is TRBV29-1 and J usage is TRBJ2-7, with D uncertain. The CDR3 has 13 amino acids. Trimming stripped 7 bases from V and 0 bases from J, with 13 bases between. Germline V gene sequence: CDR1 SQVTM, CDR2 ANQGSEA. As DNA, the CDR3 is TGCAGCGCTGGTAGCTTCAGCTCCTACGAGCAGTACTTC. Translating gives CSAGSFSSYEQYF.

The V and J genes are TRBV9 and TRBJ2-1; D might be TRBD1 or TRBD2, each matching 6 bases. The CDR3 spans 13 residues. Germline V CDR1 and CDR2: SGDLS, YYNGEE. The ends were cut back, 4 bases at V and 8 bases at J, with 13 bases in the middle. CDR3 nucleotide sequence: TGTGCCAGCAGCCCTACGGGGGCCCATGAGCAGTTCTTC. The encoded protein is CASSPTGAHEQFF.

This clonotype was seen repeatedly, ten times or more. The V call is TRBV5-4, the J call TRBJ2-3; unclear D gene. With 7 bases removed from V and 0 bases from J, the gap between germline ends came to 9 bases. The CDR3 is 13 residues long. Germline CDR1 is SGHNT and CDR2 is YYREEE (reference sequence). CDR3 bases: TGTGCCAGCTCACCGCTCAGCACAGATACGCAGTATTTT. Translation: CASSPLSTDTQYF.

This clonotype was seen at least ten times. The genes are TRBV7-9 and TRBJ1-2; 7 bases match TRBD1. The germline V gene encodes CDR1 SEHNR and CDR2 FQNEAQ (reference sequence). The ends lost 3 bases at V and 3 bases at J; junction bases unmatched: 7. This CDR3 comprises 15 residues. The CDR3 is CASSFSQGMDYGYTF. DNA of the CDR3: TGTGCCAGCAGCTTTTCACAGGGGATGGACTATGGCTACACCTTC.

The sample holds one count of this clonotype. This may arise from a read error, as a much more abundant clone is one base away. The gene calls are TRBV6-5 and TRBJ2-1, with a possible D match to TRBD1 (5 bases). This CDR3 is built from 16 residues. The ends were cut back, 6 bases at V and 5 bases at J, with 20 bases in the middle. Per germline, CDR1 MNHEY and CDR2 SVGAGI. This CDR3 reads CASRQVSEFSHNEQFF. As DNA, the CDR3 is TGTGCCAGCAGACAGGTCTCAGAGTTTTCCCACAATGAGCAGTTCTTC.

This sequence joins TRBV10-3 and TRBJ1-5; 10 bases are a match to TRBD1. The CDR3 consists of 13 residues. The germline V gene encodes CDR1 ENHRY and CDR2 SYGVKD. The J segment lost 4 bases and the V segment lost 9 bases, leaving 3 bases of the junction unmatched. The CDR3 bases are TGTGCCATGGGACAGGGGCTTAATCAGCCCCAGCATTTT. Protein sequence: CAMGQGLNQPQHF.

The chain links TRBV4-1 to TRBJ1-1; D not resolved. The germline gives CDR1 MGHRA, CDR2 YSYEKL. CDR3 length equals 15 residues. V was pared by 3 bases and J by 5 bases, with 16 bases between. CDR3 region: CASSQPFGSRTEAFF. CDR3 sequence (DNA): TGCGCCAGCAGCCAGCCCTTTGGCTCACGGACTGAAGCTTTCTTT.

The table lists this clonotype with a few counts. An end of the junction does not agree with germline; a read error may underlie this. The gene calls are TRBV7-4 and TRBJ2-7; 8 bases match TRBD1. The CDR3 is 15 residues long. Germline V gene lookup returns CDR1 SGHVT and CDR2 SQSDAQ. In DNA, the CDR3 is TGTGCCAGCAGCCCCCAGGGGGCGAATCCCTACGAGCAGTACTTT. Translation: CASSPQGANPYEQYF.

Written as DNA, the CDR3 is TGTGCCAGTAGTTTTTACTTAGTCGCCTCCACAGATACGCAGTATTTT. The encoded protein is CASSFYLVASTDTQYF. The chain couples TRBV19 to TRBJ2-3; no clear D gene. The CDR3 length is 16 residues. From germline, CDR1 is LNHDA and CDR2 SQIVND (reference sequence). Between the trimmed V and J ends, which lost 5 bases and 2 bases, there was a span of 17 bases.

The rearrangement links TRBV27 to TRBJ1-1, with D tentatively TRBD1 (5 bases). Trimming removed 3 bases from V and 4 bases from J, with 15 bases in between. The CDR3 loop spans 15 amino acids. Per germline, CDR1 MNHEY and CDR2 SMNVEV (reference sequence). CDR3 loop: CASSLGPNTVTEAFF. The CDR3 coding sequence is TGTGCCAGCAGTTTGGGACCCAACACGGTCACTGAAGCTTTCTTT.

The V gene is TRBV4-1, the J gene TRBJ2-3, with a possible D match to TRBD2 (5 bases). Germline V gene lookup returns CDR1 MGHRA and CDR2 YSYEKL. This CDR3 has 14 amino acids. Trimming removed 1 base from V and 4 bases from J, with 9 bases in between. CDR3: CASSQVGSADTQYF. CDR3 nucleotides: TGCGCCAGCAGCCAAGTAGGTAGCGCAGATACGCAGTATTTT.

This rearrangement joins TRBV7-6 to TRBJ2-5; D possibly corresponds to TRBD1 (5 bases). Trimming stripped 5 bases from V and 0 bases from J, with 19 bases between. The CDR3 length is 17 residues. Per the germline V gene, CDR1 is SGHVS and CDR2 is FNYEAQ. The CDR3 spells CASSEETAPMNQETQYF. The CDR3 DNA reads TGTGCCAGCAGCGAAGAGACAGCCCCTATGAACCAAGAGACCCAGTACTTC.

The V call is TRBV6-6, the J call TRBJ1-5; possibly TRBD1 for D (6 bases). In germline, CDR1 is MNHNY, CDR2 SVGAGI (reference sequence). The CDR3 totals 15 residues. The germline V and J ends were trimmed by 6 bases and 1 base, with 13 bases remaining between them. The chain's CDR3 is CASREGQLSNQPQHF. In nucleotides, the CDR3 is TGTGCCAGCAGGGAAGGACAGCTAAGCAATCAGCCCCAGCATTTT.

This rearrangement joins TRBV4-1 to TRBJ2-2; 14 nucleotides line up with TRBD2. Trimming at V came to 0 bases and at J to 4 bases, leaving 4 bases not matched to a gene. From germline, CDR1 is MGHRA and CDR2 YSYEKL. CDR3 length: 18 amino acids. CDR3 residues: CASSQEGTSGGITGELFF. The CDR3, as DNA: TGCGCCAGCAGCCAAGAGGGGACTAGCGGGGGTATCACCGGGGAGCTGTTTTTT.

In this sample, this clonotype turned up a few times. This chain connects TRBV12-3 or TRBV12-4 to TRBJ1-1; maybe TRBD1 (6 bases). The CDR3 extends over 15 amino acids. V lost 4 bases and J 1 base, leaving 13 bases between the germline ends. CDR3 sequence: CASSSAGTQNTEAFF. CDR3 coding DNA: TGTGCCAGCAGTTCGGCCGGGACACAGAACACTGAAGCTTTCTTT.

The genes are TRBV6-6 and TRBJ2-5, with D uncertain. The germline V and J ends were trimmed by 3 bases and 7 bases, with 21 bases remaining between them. CDR3 length: 16 amino acids. Germline CDR1 is MNHNY and CDR2 is SVGAGI (reference sequence). The CDR3 spells CASSYLPEAQVGTQYF. In DNA, the CDR3 is TGTGCCAGCAGTTATCTTCCAGAGGCGCAAGTGGGGACCCAGTACTTC.

Ten or more counts support this clonotype. The chain uses TRBV29-1 and TRBJ1-2; a weak D match, TRBD1 (5 bases). Trimming left V 6 bases short and J 4 bases short, with 21 bases between. Germline V CDR1 and CDR2: SQVTM, ANQGSEA. The length of the CDR3 is 15 residues. This CDR3 reads CSVEGRGDLFYGYTF. The CDR3 DNA reads as TGCAGCGTCGAGGGAAGGGGTGATCTGTTCTATGGCTACACCTTC.

Of note for this clonotype: A read error is possible here, since a much larger clone lies one base away. The rearrangement links TRBV7-8 to TRBJ2-1, with 8 bases lining up with TRBD1. CDR1 is SGHVS, CDR2 FQNEAQ, per germline. This CDR3 region has 13 residues. Losses at the gene ends were 8 bases for V and 4 bases for J; bases not matched to a gene: 4. This chain's CDR3 is CASGDRFYNEQFF. CDR3 coding DNA: TGTGCCAGCGGGGACAGGTTTTACAATGAGCAGTTCTTC.

In its sample, this clonotype was seen many times. The chain joins TRBV7-2 to TRBJ2-5, with D perhaps matching TRBD2 (5 bases). V was clipped by 1 base and J by 1 base, with 13 bases between them. This CDR3 region has 16 residues. Looked up from germline, CDR1 is SGHTA and CDR2 is FQGNSA. CDR3 bases: TGTGCCAGCAGCTTAGTCTTTCTAGCACCCCAAGAGACCCAGTACTTC. Encoded protein: CASSLVFLAPQETQYF.

The V gene is TRBV4-2, the J gene TRBJ2-1; no clear D gene. Between the trimmed V and J ends, which lost 0 bases and 4 bases, there was a span of 7 bases. The CDR3 covers 14 residues. The germline CDR1 and CDR2 sequences are LGHNA and YNFKEQ. DNA of the CDR3: TGTGCCAGCAGCCAAGAGAGTGGGTACAATGAGCAGTTCTTC. Translated, it gives CASSQESGYNEQFF.

The sample holds a few counts of this clonotype. The chain links TRBV7-9 to TRBJ2-2; D might be TRBD1 or TRBD2, each matching 6 bases. CDR3 size: 18 residues. V was pared by 5 bases and J by 0 bases, with 19 bases between. Germline-derived CDR1 and CDR2 are SEHNR and FQNEAQ (reference sequence). CDR3 sequence reads: CASSTLRGVAANTGELFF. The CDR3 nucleotides read TGTGCCAGCAGCACCTTAAGGGGGGTCGCCGCGAACACCGGGGAGCTGTTTTTT. Full variable domain (rest looked up from reference TRBV7-9 and TRBJ2-2): DTGVSQNPRHKITKRGQNVTFRCDPISEHNRLYWYRQTLGQGPEFLTYFQNEAQLEKSRLLSDRFSAERPKGSFSTLEIQRTEQGDSAMYLCASSTLRGVAANTGELFFGEGSRLTVL.

This clonotype is a singleton in its sample. This rearrangement joins TRBV6-2 or TRBV6-3 to TRBJ1-5; TRBD1 is a possible D gene (5 bases). The CDR3 runs to 14 residues. CDR1 MNHEY and CDR2 SVGEGT come from the germline V gene. Trimming pared 6 bases from V and 11 bases from J, leaving 20 bases between. This chain's CDR3 is CASSEAVGVQAQHF. CDR3 nucleotide sequence: TGTGCCAGCAGCGAAGCCGTCGGAGTACAGGCCCAGCATTTT.

J is TRBJ1-2 and V is TRBV3-1; D not resolved. Germline CDR1 is LGHDT and CDR2 is YNNKEL (reference sequence). Trimming took off 0 bases at V and 4 bases at J, with 9 bases between the two ends. CDR3 length: 14 residues. CDR3 in amino acids: CASSQEGGFYGYTF. The CDR3 region has the DNA TGTGCCAGCAGCCAAGAAGGCGGGTTCTATGGCTACACCTTC.

The chain couples TRBV7-9 to TRBJ2-3; D could derive from TRBD1 or TRBD2 (5 bases each). Germline V lookup: CDR1 SEHNR, CDR2 FQNEAQ (reference sequence). The CDR3 covers 15 residues. The V and J ends lost 7 bases and 2 bases respectively, with 16 bases between them. Written as DNA, the CDR3 is TGTGCCAGCATCATCCGGAGAGGGGCCACAGATACGCAGTATTTT. It translates to CASIIRRGATDTQYF.

This clonotype was seen more than once but under ten times. V usage is TRBV6-1 and J usage is TRBJ1-3; D gene ambiguous. V was pared by 7 bases and J by 4 bases, with 20 bases between. This CDR3 is 16 amino acids long. Germline V gene sequence: CDR1 MNHNS, CDR2 SASEGT. CDR3 bases: TGTGCCAGCACTACCCCCTATCTCCTATCCGGAAACACCATATATTTT. It is translated as CASTTPYLLSGNTIYF.

In its sample, this clonotype was seen a few times. The genes are TRBV5-1 and TRBJ2-1; 9 bases align to TRBD1. This CDR3 is 15 amino acids long. Trimming took 4 bases from V and 10 from J; bases not matched to a gene: 12. The germline V gene has CDR1 SGHRS and CDR2 YFSETQ. The CDR3, as DNA: TGCGCCAGCAGCCAGCCGGGACAGGGAGGTGGCGAGCAGTTCTTC. The encoded protein is CASSQPGQGGGEQFF. Drawing the rest from reference TRBV5-1 and TRBJ2-1, the complete variable domain is KAGVTQTPRYLIKTRGQQVTLSCSPISGHRSVSWYQQTPGQGLQFLFEYFSETQRNKGNFPGRFSGRQFSNSRSEMNVSTLELGDSALYLCASSQPGQGGGEQFFGPGTRLTVL.

This clonotype was counted between two and nine times. V is TRBV19 and J is TRBJ2-2; no firm D call. The CDR3 is 15 amino acids. Germline CDR1 is LNHDA and CDR2 is SQIVND (reference sequence). V lost 5 bases and J lost 1, with 11 bases in between. The CDR3 reads CASSARTRNTGELFF. DNA of the CDR3: TGTGCCAGTAGTGCACGGACGAGGAACACCGGGGAGCTGTTTTTT.